This T cell receptor beta chain emerged from a study of T cells after yellow fever vaccination. Using its own MiXCR run on the 5' RACE reads, TCRdb lists one record per CDR3 protein. The profile shows around 70,000 distinct CDR3 sequences, more than 5.5% of them singletons. From germline, CDR1 is SGHNT and CDR2 YYREEE (reference sequence). The length of the CDR3 is 14 residues. Trimming stripped 4 bases from V and 8 bases from J, with 16 bases between. This clonotype was obtained from a man between 18 and 35 years old who received the YFV17D yellow fever vaccine. The source material was CD8+ T cells sorted from PBMCs, sampled 5 to 6 days after the first yellow fever vaccination. The genes are TRBV5-4 and TRBJ2-1; D unclear. CDR3 nucleotide sequence: TGTGCCAGCAGCGCGGCCGGGCCCGCGGATGAGCAGTTCTTC. The encoded protein is CASSAAGPADEQFF. Using reference TRBV5-4 and TRBJ2-1 for the parts outside the CDR3, the full variable domain is ETGVTQSPTHLIKTRGQQVTLRCSSQSGHNTVSWYQQALGQGPQFIFQYYREEENGRGNFPPRFSGLQFPNYSSELNVNALELDDSALYLCASSAAGPADEQFFGPGTRLTVL.